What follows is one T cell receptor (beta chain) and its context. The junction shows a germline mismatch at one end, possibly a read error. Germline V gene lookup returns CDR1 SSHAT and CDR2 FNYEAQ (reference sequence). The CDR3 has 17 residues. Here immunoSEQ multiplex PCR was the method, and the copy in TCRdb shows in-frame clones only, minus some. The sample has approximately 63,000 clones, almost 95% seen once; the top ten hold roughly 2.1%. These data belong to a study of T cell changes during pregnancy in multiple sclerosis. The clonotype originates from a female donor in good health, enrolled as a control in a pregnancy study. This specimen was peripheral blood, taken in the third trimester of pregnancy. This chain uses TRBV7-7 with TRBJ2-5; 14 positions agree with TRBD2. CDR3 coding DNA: TGTGCTAGCAGCTTAGGGGGGACTAGCGGGGGTCAAGAGACCCAGTACTTC. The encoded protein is CASSLGGTSGGQETQYF.